Given below is one T cell receptor (beta chain) in context. The antigen is not known. The entry originates in a study of cytomegalovirus exposure and HLA in healthy donors. As for the study in general: A prior analysis found about 120 million unique TCR beta sequences from 150 million to 200 million T cells. The study's findings and limits: Clonal expansion, a later analysis showed, was greater in HLA-associated TCR beta chains than in equally common others.

The study ran its PCR with 60 Vbeta and 13 Jbeta primers. Here immunoSEQ multiplex PCR was the method, and the copy in TCRdb shows in-frame clones only, minus some. The data show roughly 120,000 clones, less than 75% seen once. V gave up 0 bases and J gave up 12 bases, with 12 bases separating them. The CDR3 spans 13 residues. Germline V lookup: CDR1 LGHNA, CDR2 YSLEER. The sequenced sample consisted of PBMCs. The gene calls are TRBV4-3 and TRBJ2-1; maybe TRBD1 (5 bases). This TCR came from a woman in her forties in good health and CMV-seronegative. The DNA of the CDR3 is TGCGCCAGCAGCCAAGATCGTGGGGCTCTGCAGTTCTTC. Protein: CASSQDRGALQFF.